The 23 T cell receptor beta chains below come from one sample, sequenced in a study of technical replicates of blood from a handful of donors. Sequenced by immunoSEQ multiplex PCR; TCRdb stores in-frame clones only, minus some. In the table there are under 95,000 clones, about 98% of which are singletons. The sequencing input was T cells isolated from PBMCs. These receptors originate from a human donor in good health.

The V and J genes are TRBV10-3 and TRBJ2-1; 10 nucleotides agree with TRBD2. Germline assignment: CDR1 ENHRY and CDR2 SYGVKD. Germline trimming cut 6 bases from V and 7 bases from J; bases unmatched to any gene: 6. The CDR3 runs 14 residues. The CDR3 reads CAIRLPSGSNEQFF. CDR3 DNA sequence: TGTGCCATCAGACTGCCTAGCGGGAGTAATGAGCAGTTCTTC.

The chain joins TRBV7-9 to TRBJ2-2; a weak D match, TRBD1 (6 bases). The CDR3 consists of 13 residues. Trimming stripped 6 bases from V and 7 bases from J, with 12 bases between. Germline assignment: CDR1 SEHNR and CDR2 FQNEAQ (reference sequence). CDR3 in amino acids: CASRPTGSGELFF. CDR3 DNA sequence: TGTGCCAGCAGGCCTACAGGGAGCGGGGAGCTGTTTTTT.

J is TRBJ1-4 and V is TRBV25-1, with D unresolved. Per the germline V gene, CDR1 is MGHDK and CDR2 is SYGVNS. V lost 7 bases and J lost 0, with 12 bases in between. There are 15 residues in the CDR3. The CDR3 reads CASTSRFATNEKLFF. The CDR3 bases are TGTGCCAGCACCTCCCGGTTTGCAACTAATGAAAAACTGTTTTTT. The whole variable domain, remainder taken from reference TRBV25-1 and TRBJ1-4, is EADIYQTPRYLVIGTGKKITLECSQTMGHDKMYWYQQDPGMELHLIHYSYGVNSTEKGDLSSESTVSRIRTEHFPLTLESARPSHTSQYLCASTSRFATNEKLFFGSGTQLSVL.

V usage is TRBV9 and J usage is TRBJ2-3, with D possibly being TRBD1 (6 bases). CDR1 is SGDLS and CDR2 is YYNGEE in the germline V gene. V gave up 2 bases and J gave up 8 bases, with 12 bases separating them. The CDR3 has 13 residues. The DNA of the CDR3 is TGTGCCAGCAGCGTGTCTGGGGGCGGTACGCAGTATTTT. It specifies CASSVSGGGTQYF.

The CDR3 spells CASSLTGDFNQPQHF. The CDR3 bases are TGCGCCAGCTCCCTGACAGGGGACTTTAATCAGCCCCAGCATTTT. This chain uses TRBV5-1 with TRBJ1-5; 8 positions match TRBD1. The CDR3 extends over 15 amino acids. The trim removed 7 bases at V and 4 bases at J, leaving 10 bases unmatched. Looked up from germline, CDR1 is SGHRS and CDR2 is YFSETQ.

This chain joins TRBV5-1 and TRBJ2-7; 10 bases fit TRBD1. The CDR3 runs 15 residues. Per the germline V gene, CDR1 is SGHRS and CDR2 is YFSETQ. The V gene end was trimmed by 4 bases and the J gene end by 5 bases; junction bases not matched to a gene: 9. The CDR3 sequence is CASSPGTGEGDEQYF. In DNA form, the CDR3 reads TGCGCCAGCAGCCCGGGGACAGGGGAAGGTGACGAGCAGTACTTC.

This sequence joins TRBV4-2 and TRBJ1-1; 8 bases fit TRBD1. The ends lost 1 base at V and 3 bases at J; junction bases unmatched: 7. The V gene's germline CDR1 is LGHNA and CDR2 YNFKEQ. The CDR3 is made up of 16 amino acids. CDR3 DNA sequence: TGTGCCAGCAGCCAAGGACAGGGGAGCAGCTACACTGAAGCTTTCTTT. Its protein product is CASSQGQGSSYTEAFF.

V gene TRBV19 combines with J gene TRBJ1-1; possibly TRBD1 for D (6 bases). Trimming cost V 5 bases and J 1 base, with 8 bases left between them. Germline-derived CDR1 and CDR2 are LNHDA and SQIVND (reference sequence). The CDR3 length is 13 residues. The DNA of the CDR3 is TGTGCCAGTAGTGAACAGGGGAACACTGAAGCTTTCTTT. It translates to CASSEQGNTEAFF.

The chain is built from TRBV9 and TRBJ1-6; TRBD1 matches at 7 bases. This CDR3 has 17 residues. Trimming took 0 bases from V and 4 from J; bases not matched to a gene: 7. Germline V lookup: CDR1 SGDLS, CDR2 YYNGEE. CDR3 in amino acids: CASSVGGGGSYNSPLHF. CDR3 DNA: TGTGCCAGCAGCGTAGGAGGAGGGGGCTCATATAATTCACCCCTCCACTTT.

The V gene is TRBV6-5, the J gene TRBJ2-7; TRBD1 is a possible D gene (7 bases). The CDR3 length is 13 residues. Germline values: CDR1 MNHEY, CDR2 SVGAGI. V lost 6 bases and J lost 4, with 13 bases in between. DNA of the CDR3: TGTGCCAGCAGCCCAGGGGGACTTTACGAGCAGTACTTC. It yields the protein CASSPGGLYEQYF.

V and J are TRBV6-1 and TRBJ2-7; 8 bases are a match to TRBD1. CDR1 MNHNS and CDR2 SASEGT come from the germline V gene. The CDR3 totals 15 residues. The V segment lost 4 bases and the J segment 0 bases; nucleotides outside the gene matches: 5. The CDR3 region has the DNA TGTGCCAGCAGTGCCCGGACAGGGAGCTCCTACGAGCAGTACTTC. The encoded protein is CASSARTGSSYEQYF.

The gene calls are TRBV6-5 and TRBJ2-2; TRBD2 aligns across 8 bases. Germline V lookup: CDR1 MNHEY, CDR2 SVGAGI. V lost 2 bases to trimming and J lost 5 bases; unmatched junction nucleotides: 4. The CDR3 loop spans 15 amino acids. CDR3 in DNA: TGTGCCAGCAGTTACCCCCGGGAGGGGACCGGGGAGCTGTTTTTT. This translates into CASSYPREGTGELFF.

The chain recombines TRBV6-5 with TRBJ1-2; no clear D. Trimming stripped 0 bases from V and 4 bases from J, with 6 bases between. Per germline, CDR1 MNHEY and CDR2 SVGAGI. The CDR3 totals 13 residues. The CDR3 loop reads CASSYSRSYGYTF. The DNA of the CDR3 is TGTGCCAGCAGTTACTCGCGGAGCTATGGCTACACCTTC.

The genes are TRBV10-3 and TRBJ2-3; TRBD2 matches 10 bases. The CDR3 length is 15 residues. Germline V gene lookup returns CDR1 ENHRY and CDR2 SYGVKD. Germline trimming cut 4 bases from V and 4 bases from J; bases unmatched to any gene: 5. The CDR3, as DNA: TGTGCCATCAGTGGGAGCGGGGGGGCCTCAGATACGCAGTATTTT. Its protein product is CAISGSGGASDTQYF.

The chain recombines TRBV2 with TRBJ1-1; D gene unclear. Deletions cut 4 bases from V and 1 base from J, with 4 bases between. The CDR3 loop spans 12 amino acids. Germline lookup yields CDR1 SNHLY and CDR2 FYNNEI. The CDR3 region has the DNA TGTGCCAGCAGTGGAGGGAACACTGAAGCTTTCTTT. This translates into CASSGGNTEAFF.

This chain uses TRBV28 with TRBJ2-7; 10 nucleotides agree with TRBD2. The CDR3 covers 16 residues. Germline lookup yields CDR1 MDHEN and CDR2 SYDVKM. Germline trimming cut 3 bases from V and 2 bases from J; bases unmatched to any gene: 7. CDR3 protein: CASSFGSGRGTYEQYF. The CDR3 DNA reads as TGTGCCAGCAGTTTTGGGAGCGGGAGGGGCACCTACGAGCAGTACTTC. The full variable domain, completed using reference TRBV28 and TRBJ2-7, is DVKVTQSSRYLVKRTGEKVFLECVQDMDHENMFWYRQDPGLGLRLIYFSYDVKMKEKGDIPEGYSVSREKKERFSLILESASTNQTSMYLCASSFGSGRGTYEQYFGPGTRLTVT.

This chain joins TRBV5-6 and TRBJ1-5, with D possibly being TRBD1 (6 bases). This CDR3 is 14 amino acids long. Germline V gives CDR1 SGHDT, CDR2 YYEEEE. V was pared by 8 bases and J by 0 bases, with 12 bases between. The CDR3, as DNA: TGTGCCAGGAAACAGGGTTCTAGCAATCAGCCCCAGCATTTT. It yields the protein CARKQGSSNQPQHF.

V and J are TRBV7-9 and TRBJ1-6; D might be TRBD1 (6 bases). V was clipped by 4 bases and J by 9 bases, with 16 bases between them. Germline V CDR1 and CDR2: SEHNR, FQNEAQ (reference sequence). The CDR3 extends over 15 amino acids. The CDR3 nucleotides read TGTGCCAGCAGCTCCTACAGGGAGTTGGGTTCACCCCTCCACTTT. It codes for CASSSYRELGSPLHF.

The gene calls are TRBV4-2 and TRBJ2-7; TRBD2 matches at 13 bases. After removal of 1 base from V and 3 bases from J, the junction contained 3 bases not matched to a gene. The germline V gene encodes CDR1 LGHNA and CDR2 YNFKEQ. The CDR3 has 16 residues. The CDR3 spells CASSQAGTSGVYEQYF. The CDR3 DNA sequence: TGTGCCAGCAGCCAAGCCGGGACTAGCGGGGTCTACGAGCAGTACTTC.

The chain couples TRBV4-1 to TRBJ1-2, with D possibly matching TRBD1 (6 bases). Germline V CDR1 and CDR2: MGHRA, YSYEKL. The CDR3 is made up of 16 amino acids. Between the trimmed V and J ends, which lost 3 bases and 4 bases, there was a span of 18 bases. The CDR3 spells CASSHAVTGSLYGYTF. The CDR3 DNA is TGCGCCAGCAGCCATGCGGTAACAGGGAGCCTCTATGGCTACACCTTC.

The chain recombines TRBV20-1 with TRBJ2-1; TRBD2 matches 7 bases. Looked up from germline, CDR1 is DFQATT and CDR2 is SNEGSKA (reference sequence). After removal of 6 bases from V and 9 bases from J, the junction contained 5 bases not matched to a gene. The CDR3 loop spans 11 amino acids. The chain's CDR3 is CSATKRGEQFF. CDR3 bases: TGCAGTGCCACGAAGCGGGGTGAGCAGTTCTTC.

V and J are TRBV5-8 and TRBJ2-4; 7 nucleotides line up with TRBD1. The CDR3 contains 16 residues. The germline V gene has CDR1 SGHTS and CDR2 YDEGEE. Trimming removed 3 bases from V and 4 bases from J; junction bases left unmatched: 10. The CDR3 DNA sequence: TGTGCCAGCAGCTCCGGGGACAGCATAGAAAAAAACATTCAGTACTTC. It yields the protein CASSSGDSIEKNIQYF.

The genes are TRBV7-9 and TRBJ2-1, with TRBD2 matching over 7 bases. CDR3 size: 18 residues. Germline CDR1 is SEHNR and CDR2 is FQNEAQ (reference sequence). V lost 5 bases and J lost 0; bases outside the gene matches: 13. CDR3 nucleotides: TGTGCCAGCAGCGCGTCTAGCGGCCCCTTCAGCTCCTACAATGAGCAGTTCTTC. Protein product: CASSASSGPFSSYNEQFF.